Presented here are 2 T cell receptor beta chains from one specimen sequenced in a study of CD8+ T cells in alopecia areata. Treatment reported: oral pan-JAK inhibitor, 5-10 mg twice daily. It was cDNA, reverse transcribed from extracted RNA, that served as the sequencing template. Clones were sequenced by immunoSEQ multiplex PCR, and TCRdb holds only the in-frame ones, with some missing. The sample lists approximately 210,000 clones, about 64% occurring once. This sample comprised CD4+ T cells sorted from blood, obtained at week 4, from a patient treated with tofacitinib. The source is a human donor with alopecia areata.

This sequence joins TRBV5-6 and TRBJ2-7; D gene uncertain. Trimming removed 3 bases from V and 7 bases from J, with 17 bases in between. Per germline, CDR1 SGHDT and CDR2 YYEEEE. This CDR3 comprises 14 residues. Here the CDR3 DNA reads TGTGCCAGCAGCTCGGAGTTAGGCTCGTATGAGCAGTACTTC. Translated, it gives CASSSELGSYEQYF.

This clone has a handful of counts. The chain uses TRBV14 and TRBJ1-4, with D possibly matching TRBD1 (5 bases). The CDR3 totals 16 residues. CDR1 and CDR2 (germline): SGHDN, FVKESK. Trimming shortened V by 2 bases and J by 4 bases, and 14 bases separated the two germline ends. CDR3 amino acids: CASSQRRGNINEKLFF. The DNA of the CDR3 is TGTGCCAGCAGCCAAAGGCGGGGGAACATTAATGAAAAACTGTTTTTT.